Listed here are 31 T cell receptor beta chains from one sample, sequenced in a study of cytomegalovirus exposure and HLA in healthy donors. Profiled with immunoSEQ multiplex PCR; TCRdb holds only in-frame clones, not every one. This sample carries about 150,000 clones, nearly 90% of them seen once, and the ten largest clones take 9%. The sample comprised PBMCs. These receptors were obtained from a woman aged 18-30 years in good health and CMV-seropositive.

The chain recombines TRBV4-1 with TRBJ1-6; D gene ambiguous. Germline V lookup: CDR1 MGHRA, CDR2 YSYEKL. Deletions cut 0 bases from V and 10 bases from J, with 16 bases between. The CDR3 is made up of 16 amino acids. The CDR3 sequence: CASSQDDMQVWSPLHF. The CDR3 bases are TGCGCCAGCAGCCAAGATGATATGCAGGTCTGGTCACCCCTCCACTTT.

The CDR3 sequence is CASTPRGGGHYGYTF. DNA of the CDR3: TGTGCCAGCACCCCCCGGGGAGGGGGTCACTATGGCTACACCTTC. This chain links TRBV27 with TRBJ1-2; perhaps TRBD1 as D (6 bases). The CDR3 contains 15 residues. Germline CDR1 reads MNHEY; CDR2 reads SMNVEV (reference sequence). Trimming removed 7 bases from V and 3 bases from J, with 18 bases in between.

CDR3 region: CASSQEGGGEMAGELFF. The DNA for the CDR3 is TGCGCCAGCAGCCAAGAAGGAGGGGGCGAAATGGCCGGGGAGCTGTTTTTT. The V gene is TRBV4-3, the J gene TRBJ2-2; D possibly corresponds to TRBD1 (7 bases). V was shortened by 0 bases and J by 6 bases, with 17 bases between the two germline ends. CDR3 size: 17 residues. Germline-derived CDR1 and CDR2 are LGHNA and YSLEER.

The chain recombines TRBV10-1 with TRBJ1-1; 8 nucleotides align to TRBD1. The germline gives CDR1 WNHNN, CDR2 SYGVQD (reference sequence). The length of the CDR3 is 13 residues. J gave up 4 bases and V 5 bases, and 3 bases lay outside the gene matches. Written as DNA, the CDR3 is TGCGCCAGCAGTTCAGGGGGCGGCACTGAAGCTTTCTTT. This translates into CASSSGGGTEAFF.

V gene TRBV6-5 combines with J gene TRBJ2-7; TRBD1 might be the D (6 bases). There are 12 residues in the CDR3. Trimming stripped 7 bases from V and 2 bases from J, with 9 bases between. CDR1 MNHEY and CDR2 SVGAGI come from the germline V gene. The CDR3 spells CASNHRAYEQYF. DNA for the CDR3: TGTGCCAGCAACCACAGGGCCTACGAGCAGTACTTC.

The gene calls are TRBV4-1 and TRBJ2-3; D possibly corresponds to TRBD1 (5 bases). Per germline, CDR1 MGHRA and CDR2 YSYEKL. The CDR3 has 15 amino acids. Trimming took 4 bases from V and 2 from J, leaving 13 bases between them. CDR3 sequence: CASSPPGSHTDTQYF. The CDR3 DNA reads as TGCGCCAGCAGCCCGCCAGGGTCCCACACAGATACGCAGTATTTT.

The DNA of the CDR3 is TGCGCCAGCAGCCAGGAGACAGCTTTGAACACTGAAGCTTTCTTT. Amino acids: CASSQETALNTEAFF. The V gene is TRBV4-1, the J gene TRBJ1-1; possibly TRBD1 for D (5 bases). CDR3 length: 15 residues. Germline values: CDR1 MGHRA, CDR2 YSYEKL. V was cut by 3 bases and J by 0 bases, with 11 bases left in between.

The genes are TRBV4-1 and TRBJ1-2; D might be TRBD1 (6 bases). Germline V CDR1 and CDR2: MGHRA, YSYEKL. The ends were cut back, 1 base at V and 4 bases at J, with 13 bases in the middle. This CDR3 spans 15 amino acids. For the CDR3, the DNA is TGCGCCAGCAGCCAAGGTTCCGGACAGACCTATGGCTACACCTTC. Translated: CASSQGSGQTYGYTF.

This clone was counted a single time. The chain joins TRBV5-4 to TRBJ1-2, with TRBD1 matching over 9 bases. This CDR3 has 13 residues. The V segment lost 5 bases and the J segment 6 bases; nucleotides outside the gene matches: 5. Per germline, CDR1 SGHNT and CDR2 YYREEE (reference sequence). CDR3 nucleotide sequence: TGTGCCAGCAGTCCAACAGGGGGCGATGGCTACACCTTC. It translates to CASSPTGGDGYTF.

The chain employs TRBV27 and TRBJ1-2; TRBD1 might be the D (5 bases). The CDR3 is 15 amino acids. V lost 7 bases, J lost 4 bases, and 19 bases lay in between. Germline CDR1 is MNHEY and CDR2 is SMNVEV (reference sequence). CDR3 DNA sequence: TGTGCCAGCACTCTATACCAAGGGGCCACCTATGGCTACACCTTC. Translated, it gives CASTLYQGATYGYTF.

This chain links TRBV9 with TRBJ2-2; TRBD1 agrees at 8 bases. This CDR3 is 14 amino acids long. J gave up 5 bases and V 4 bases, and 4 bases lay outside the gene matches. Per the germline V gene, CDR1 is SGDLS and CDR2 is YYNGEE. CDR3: CASSPGQATGELFF. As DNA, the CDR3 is TGTGCCAGCAGCCCGGGACAGGCTACCGGGGAGCTGTTTTTT.

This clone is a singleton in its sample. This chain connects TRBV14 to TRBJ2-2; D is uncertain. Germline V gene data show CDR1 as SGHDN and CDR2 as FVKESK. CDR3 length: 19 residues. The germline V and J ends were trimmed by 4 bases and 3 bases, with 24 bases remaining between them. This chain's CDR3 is CASSRRIQAFPKDTGELFF. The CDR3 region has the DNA TGTGCCAGCAGCCGCAGAATTCAGGCCTTCCCAAAGGACACCGGGGAGCTGTTTTTT.

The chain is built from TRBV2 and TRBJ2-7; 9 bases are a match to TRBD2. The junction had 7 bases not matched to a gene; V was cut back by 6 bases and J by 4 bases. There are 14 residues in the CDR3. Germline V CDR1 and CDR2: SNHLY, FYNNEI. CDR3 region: CASSYSGGVYEQYF. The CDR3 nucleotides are TGTGCCAGCAGCTATAGCGGGGGCGTGTACGAGCAGTACTTC.

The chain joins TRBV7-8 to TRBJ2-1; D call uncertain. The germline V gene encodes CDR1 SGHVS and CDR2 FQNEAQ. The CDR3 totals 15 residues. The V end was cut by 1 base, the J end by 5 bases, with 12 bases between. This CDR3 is CASSLVHGSDNEQFF. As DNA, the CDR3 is TGTGCCAGCAGCTTAGTTCACGGGTCCGACAATGAGCAGTTCTTC.

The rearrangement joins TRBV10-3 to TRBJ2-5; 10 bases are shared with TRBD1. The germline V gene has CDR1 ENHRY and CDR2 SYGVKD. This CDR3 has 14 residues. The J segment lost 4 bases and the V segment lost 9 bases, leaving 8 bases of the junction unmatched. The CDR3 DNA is TGTGCCATTGGGACAGGGGTATGGGCAGAGACCCAGTACTTC. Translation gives CAIGTGVWAETQYF.

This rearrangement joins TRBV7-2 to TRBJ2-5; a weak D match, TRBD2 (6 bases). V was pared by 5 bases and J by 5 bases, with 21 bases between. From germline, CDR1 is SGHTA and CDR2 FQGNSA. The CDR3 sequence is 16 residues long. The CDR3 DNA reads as TGTGCCAGCAGCACTTCACAGAATGCGGGGTCGGAGACCCAGTACTTC. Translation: CASSTSQNAGSETQYF. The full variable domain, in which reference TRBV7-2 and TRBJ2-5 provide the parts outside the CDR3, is GAGVSQSPSNKVTEKGKDVELRCDPISGHTALYWYRQSLGQGLEFLIYFQGNSAPDKSGLPSDRFSAERTGGSVSTLTIQRTQQEDSAVYLCASSTSQNAGSETQYFGPGTRLLVL.

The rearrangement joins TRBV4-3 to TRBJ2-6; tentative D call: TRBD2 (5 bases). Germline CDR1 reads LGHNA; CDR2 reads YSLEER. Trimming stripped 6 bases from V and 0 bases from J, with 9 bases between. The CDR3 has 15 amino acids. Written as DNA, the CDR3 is TGCGCCAGCAGTTTCGGGGTCTCTGGGGCCAACGTCCTGACTTTC. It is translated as CASSFGVSGANVLTF.

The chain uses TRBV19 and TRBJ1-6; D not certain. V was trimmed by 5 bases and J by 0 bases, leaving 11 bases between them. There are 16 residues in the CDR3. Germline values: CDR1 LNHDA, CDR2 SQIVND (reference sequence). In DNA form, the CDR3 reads TGTGCCAGTAGTCCGACTCCCAGCTCCTATAATTCACCCCTCCACTTT. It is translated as CASSPTPSSYNSPLHF.

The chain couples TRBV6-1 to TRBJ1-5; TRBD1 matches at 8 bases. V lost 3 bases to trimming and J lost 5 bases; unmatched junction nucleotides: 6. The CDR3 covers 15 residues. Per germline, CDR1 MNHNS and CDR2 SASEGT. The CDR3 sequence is CASSDRGTGYQPQHF. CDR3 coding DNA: TGTGCCAGCAGTGATCGGGGGACAGGATATCAGCCCCAGCATTTT.

DNA of the CDR3: TGTGCCAGTAGTATCCCCTGGACAGGGAGGGGAACTAACTATGGCTACACCTTC. Translated, it gives CASSIPWTGRGTNYGYTF. The chain carries TRBV19 and TRBJ1-2; 8 bases are shared with TRBD1. J was trimmed by 0 bases and V by 3 bases; bases with no gene match: 12. In germline, CDR1 is LNHDA, CDR2 SQIVND (reference sequence). This CDR3 has 18 residues. The full variable domain, rest sourced from reference TRBV19 and TRBJ1-2, is DGGITQSPKYLFRKEGQNVTLSCEQNLNHDAMYWYRQDPGQGLRLIYYSQIVNDFQKGDIAEGYSVSREKKESFPLTVTSAQKNPTAFYLCASSIPWTGRGTNYGYTFGSGTRLTVV.

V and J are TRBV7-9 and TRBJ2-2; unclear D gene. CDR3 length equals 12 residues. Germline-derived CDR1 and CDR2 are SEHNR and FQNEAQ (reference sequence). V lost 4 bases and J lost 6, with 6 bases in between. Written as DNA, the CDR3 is TGTGCCAGCAGCTCTATTGCCGGGGAGCTGTTTTTT. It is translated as CASSSIAGELFF. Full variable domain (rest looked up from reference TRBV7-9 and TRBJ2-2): DTGVSQNPRHKITKRGQNVTFRCDPISEHNRLYWYRQTLGQGPEFLTYFQNEAQLEKSRLLSDRFSAERPKGSFSTLEIQRTEQGDSAMYLCASSSIAGELFFGEGSRLTVL.

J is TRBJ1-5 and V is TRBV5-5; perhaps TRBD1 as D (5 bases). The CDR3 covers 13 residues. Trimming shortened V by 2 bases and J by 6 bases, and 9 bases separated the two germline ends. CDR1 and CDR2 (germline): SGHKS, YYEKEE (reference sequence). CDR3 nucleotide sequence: TGTGCCAGCAGCTTCTCGGGGGGTCAGCCCCAGCATTTT. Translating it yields CASSFSGGQPQHF.

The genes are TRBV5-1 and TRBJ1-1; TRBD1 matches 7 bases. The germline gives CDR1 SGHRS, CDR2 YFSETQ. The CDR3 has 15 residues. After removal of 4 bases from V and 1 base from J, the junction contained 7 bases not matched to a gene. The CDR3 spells CASSVHRDRNTEAFF. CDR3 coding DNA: TGCGCCAGCAGCGTACACCGGGACAGGAACACTGAAGCTTTCTTT.

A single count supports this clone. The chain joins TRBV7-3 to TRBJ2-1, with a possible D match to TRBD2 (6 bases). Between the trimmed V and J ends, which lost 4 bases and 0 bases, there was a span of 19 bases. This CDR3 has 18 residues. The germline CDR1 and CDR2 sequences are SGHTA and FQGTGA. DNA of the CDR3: TGTGCCAGCAGCTCCCCCGGCGGGGCTATAAGCTCCTACAATGAGCAGTTCTTC. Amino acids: CASSSPGGAISSYNEQFF.

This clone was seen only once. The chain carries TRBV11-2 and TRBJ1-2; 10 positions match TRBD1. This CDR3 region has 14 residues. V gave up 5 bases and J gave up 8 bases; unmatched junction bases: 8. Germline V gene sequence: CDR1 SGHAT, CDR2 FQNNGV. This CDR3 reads CASSVRQGARGYTF. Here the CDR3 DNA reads TGTGCCAGCAGCGTCAGACAGGGGGCAAGGGGCTACACCTTC. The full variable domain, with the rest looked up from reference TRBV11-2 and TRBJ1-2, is EAGVAQSPRYKIIEKRQSVAFWCNPISGHATLYWYQQILGQGPKLLIQFQNNGVVDDSQLPKDRFSAERLKGVDSTLKIQPAKLEDSAVYLCASSVRQGARGYTFGSGTRLTVV.

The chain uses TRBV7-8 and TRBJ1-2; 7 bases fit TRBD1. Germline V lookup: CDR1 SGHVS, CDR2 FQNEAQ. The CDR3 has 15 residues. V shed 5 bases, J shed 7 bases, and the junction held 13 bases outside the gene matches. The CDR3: CASSPMGQLYSGYTF. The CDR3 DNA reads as TGTGCCAGCAGCCCAATGGGACAGCTCTATAGTGGCTACACCTTC.

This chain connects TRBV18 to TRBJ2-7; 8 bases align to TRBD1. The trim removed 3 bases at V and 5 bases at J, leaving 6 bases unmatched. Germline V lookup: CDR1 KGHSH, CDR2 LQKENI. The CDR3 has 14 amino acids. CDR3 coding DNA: TGTGCCAGCTCACCGGAGAGGACAGGGAACGAGCAGTACTTC. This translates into CASSPERTGNEQYF.

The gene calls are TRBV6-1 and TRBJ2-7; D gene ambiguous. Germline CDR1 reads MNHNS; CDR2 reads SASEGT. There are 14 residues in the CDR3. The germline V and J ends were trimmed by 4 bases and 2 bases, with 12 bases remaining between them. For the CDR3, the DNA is TGTGCCAGCAGTGTCGGTGTCGAGACCTACGAGCAGTACTTC. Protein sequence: CASSVGVETYEQYF.

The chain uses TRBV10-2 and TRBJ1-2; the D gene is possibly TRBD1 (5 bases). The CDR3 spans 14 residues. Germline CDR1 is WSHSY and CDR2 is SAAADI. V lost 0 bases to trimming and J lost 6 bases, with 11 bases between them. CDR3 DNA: TGCGCCAGCAGTGAGTCGCCAGGGAGGGATGGCTACACCTTC. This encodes CASSESPGRDGYTF.

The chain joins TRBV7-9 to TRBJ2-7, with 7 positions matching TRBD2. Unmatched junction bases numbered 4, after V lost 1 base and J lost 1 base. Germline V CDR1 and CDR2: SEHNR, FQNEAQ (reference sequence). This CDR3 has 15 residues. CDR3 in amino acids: CASSLVGLGSYEQYF. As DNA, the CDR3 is TGTGCCAGCAGCTTAGTCGGACTAGGGTCCTACGAGCAGTACTTC. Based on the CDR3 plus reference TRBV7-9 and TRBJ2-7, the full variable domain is DTGVSQNPRHKITKRGQNVTFRCDPISEHNRLYWYRQTLGQGPEFLTYFQNEAQLEKSRLLSDRFSAERPKGSFSTLEIQRTEQGDSAMYLCASSLVGLGSYEQYFGPGTRLTVT.

The CDR3 sequence: CASSSKEGTEAFF. In DNA form, the CDR3 reads TGCGCCAGCAGCTCGAAAGAGGGTACTGAAGCTTTCTTT. The chain carries TRBV5-1 and TRBJ1-1, with no clear D. V lost 3 bases and J lost 5, with 11 bases in between. The CDR3 runs 13 residues. Germline V gives CDR1 SGHRS, CDR2 YFSETQ.